This T cell receptor (beta chain) is from a study of beta chain features in type 1 diabetes. Overall study results and limits: An over-representation of cells with high TCR expression could result from cDNA sequencing.

Details on this clone: Its antigen is not known.

Deletions cut 5 bases from V and 3 bases from J, with 5 bases between. Per germline, CDR1 SEHNR and CDR2 FQNEAQ (reference sequence). This CDR3 has 12 residues. The whole isolated RNA underwent reverse transcription, so sequencing captured expressed TCRB transcripts. Deep immunoSEQ sequencing covered naive, central memory and regulatory T cell samples. The method was immunoSEQ multiplex PCR; TCRdb's version includes in-frame clones alone and lacks a portion of them. The table records 810,000 or so clones, roughly a sixth of them present only once. Purity exceeded 98% in all sorted populations. Input material: naive CD4+ T cells from blood. This chain joins TRBV7-9 and TRBJ1-5; D ambiguous. This TCR came from a woman aged 18-35 years in good health. The CDR3 DNA is TGTGCCAGCAGCCCCGTCAATCAGCCCCAGCATTTT. Amino acid sequence: CASSPVNQPQHF. The full variable domain, in which reference TRBV7-9 and TRBJ1-5 provide the parts outside the CDR3, is DTGVSQNPRHKITKRGQNVTFRCDPISEHNRLYWYRQTLGQGPEFLTYFQNEAQLEKSRLLSDRFSAERPKGSFSTLEIQRTEQGDSAMYLCASSPVNQPQHFGDGTRLSIL.